Below are 3 T cell receptor beta chains sequenced from a single sample in a study of response to subunit inactivated influenza vaccine. MiXCR, run by TCRdb on the RT-PCR reads, gives a single entry per CDR3 protein. The table records about 160,000 distinct CDR3 sequences, around 9.9% of them present only once. Here the sequenced sample was non-naive T cells sorted from PBMCs, taken more than 35 days after vaccination. These receptors were obtained from a man aged 50-60 years who received an inactivated influenza vaccine.

The chain is built from TRBV28 and TRBJ1-4; 8 bases fit TRBD1. The CDR3 is made up of 12 amino acids. CDR1 is MDHEN, CDR2 SYDVKM, per germline. The junction had 2 bases not matched to a gene; V was cut back by 6 bases and J by 8 bases. The CDR3 sequence: CASSGDREKLFF. CDR3 coding DNA: TGTGCCAGCAGCGGGGACAGGGAAAAACTGTTTTTT.

This clonotype has a count of ten or more. This chain connects TRBV20-1 to TRBJ1-4; D gene uncertain. The CDR3 sequence is 12 residues long. The V end lost 1 base, the J end lost 4 bases, and 4 bases lay between the germline ends. CDR1 and CDR2 from the germline V gene are DFQATT and SNEGSKA (reference sequence). Here the CDR3 reads CSARVGNEKLFF. The CDR3 DNA follows: TGCAGTGCTAGAGTGGGTAATGAAAAACTGTTTTTT.

This clonotype turned up a few times. This chain links TRBV28 with TRBJ1-2; D remains unclear. CDR1 is MDHEN and CDR2 is SYDVKM in the germline V gene. CDR3 length: 14 residues. V shed 5 bases and J shed 5 bases, with 15 bases lying between them. The CDR3 protein is CASSLGGVGYGYTF. Written as DNA, the CDR3 is TGTGCCAGCAGTCTAGGCGGGGTTGGGTATGGCTACACCTTC.